A selection of T cell receptor beta chains follows, all from one sample in a study of PD-1 blockade in classical Hodgkin lymphoma. TCRdb's copy holds only in-frame clones and misses some; the assay was immunoSEQ multiplex PCR. The sample includes around 15,000 clones, approximately 90% of them seen just once. Sequenced sample: CD4+ T cells from blood. The receptors were gathered from a human donor with classical Hodgkin lymphoma. Both conserved end residues are part of each CDR3. Fields, in order: J gene, clone size, D gene, V gene, CDR3 protein, CDR3 DNA. The D gene is left open where the match is weak. Only part of the rows carry a size: once, few, many, or a class if the clone is expanded.

>TRBJ2-5|-|TRBD2|TRBV30
CAWAGGEAQYF
TGTGCCTGGGCCGGGGGGGAGGCCCAGTACTTC
>TRBJ2-1|-|TRBD2|TRBV29-1
CSVLRLAEHNEQFF
TGCAGCGTCCTTAGACTAGCGGAGCACAATGAGCAGTTCTTC
>TRBJ1-1|-|-|TRBV19
CASSQEGILNTEAFF
TGTGCCAGTAGTCAAGAGGGGATACTGAACACTGAAGCTTTCTTT
>TRBJ2-7|-|-|TRBV28
CASRPPGYEQYF
TGTGCCAGCAGGCCCCCGGGCTACGAGCAGTACTTC
>TRBJ1-1|once|TRBD1|TRBV19
CASSLLTGGNTEAFF
TGTGCCAGTAGTCTGCTGACAGGGGGCAACACTGAAGCTTTCTTT
>TRBJ2-1|-|-|TRBV9
CASSVGGSNEQFF
TGTGCCAGCAGCGTAGGAGGGTCCAATGAGCAGTTCTTC
>TRBJ2-2|-|TRBD2|TRBV5-8
CANREGPGELFF
TGTGCCAACCGGGAGGGGCCCGGGGAGCTGTTTTTT
>TRBJ1-5|-|-|TRBV5-5
CASSFGGQGQPQHF
TGTGCCAGCAGCTTCGGGGGGCAGGGTCAGCCCCAGCATTTT
>TRBJ2-2|-|-|TRBV11-2
CASSLVDRWWRNTGELFF
TGTGCCAGCAGCTTAGTAGACAGGTGGTGGAGGAACACCGGGGAGCTGTTTTTT
>TRBJ2-7|-|-|TRBV27
CASSLFGASRYYEQYF
TGTGCCAGCAGTTTATTCGGGGCCAGCAGGTACTACGAGCAGTACTTC
>TRBJ1-2|-|-|TRBV2
CASRTVDYGYTF
TGTGCCAGCAGGACAGTAGACTATGGCTACACCTTC
>TRBJ1-2|-|-|TRBV6-5
CASSYDKFRARYGYTF
TGTGCCAGCAGTTACGACAAGTTTCGGGCCCGTTATGGCTACACCTTC
>TRBJ1-3|-|-|TRBV6-5
CASRADAVSGNTIYF
TGTGCCAGCAGGGCCGATGCCGTCTCTGGAAACACCATATATTTT
>TRBJ1-2|few|-|TRBV10-3
CATNYGYTF
TGTGCCACTAATTATGGCTACACCTTC
>TRBJ2-3|once|-|TRBV10-3
CAISGGSRTDTQYF
TGTGCCATCAGTGGAGGGTCCCGCACAGATACGCAGTATTTT
>TRBJ2-3|few|-|TRBV29-1
CSASQGTDTQYF
TGCAGCGCAAGTCAGGGGACAGATACGCAGTATTTT
>TRBJ1-3|few|-|TRBV7-9
CASSPQGTGNTIYF
TGTGCCAGCAGCCCACAGGGCACTGGAAACACCATATATTTT
>TRBJ2-7|-|TRBD1|TRBV19
CASSLTGVYEQYF
TGTGCCAGTAGTCTGACAGGGGTGTACGAGCAGTACTTC
>TRBJ2-1|-|-|TRBV27
CASIKGRSNEQFF
TGTGCCAGTATCAAGGGGAGGTCGAATGAGCAGTTCTTC
>TRBJ1-5|few|TRBD1|TRBV30
CAWSVRGQGDNQPQHF
TGTGCCTGGAGTGTAAGAGGACAGGGCGACAATCAGCCCCAGCATTTT
>TRBJ1-1|-|TRBD1|TRBV2
CASRPTTGGETEAFF
TGTGCCAGCAGACCCACTACAGGGGGCGAAACTGAAGCTTTCTTT
>TRBJ1-2|few|-|TRBV29-1
CSVAGTDYGYTF
TGCAGCGTCGCCGGGACGGATTATGGCTACACCTTC
>TRBJ2-7|once|TRBD1|TRBV5-1
CASSLDRGRTVYEQYF
TGCGCCAGCAGCTTGGACAGGGGGCGTACAGTCTACGAGCAGTACTTC
>TRBJ1-2|-|-|TRBV6-1
CASSEFGGHGYTF
TGTGCCAGCAGTGAATTCGGGGGACATGGCTACACCTTC
>TRBJ2-7|-|-|TRBV10-1
CASSYSPTYEQYF
TGCGCCAGCAGTTATAGCCCTACCTACGAGCAGTACTTC
>TRBJ1-2|-|-|TRBV20-1
CSARQGRGYTF
TGCAGTGCTAGACAGGGCCGTGGCTACACCTTC
>TRBJ2-7|-|TRBD2|TRBV5-1
CASSRTTSGTLEQYF
TGCGCCAGCAGCCGGACCACTAGCGGCACCCTCGAGCAGTACTTC
>TRBJ1-5|-|-|TRBV11-2
CASSLDLSNQPQHF
TGTGCCAGCAGCTTAGATCTGAGCAATCAGCCCCAGCATTTT
>TRBJ2-1|-|TRBD1|TRBV2
CASSDSDRWRSNEQFF
TGTGCCAGCAGTGACTCGGACAGGTGGCGGTCCAATGAGCAGTTCTTC
>TRBJ2-7|-|TRBD2|TRBV10-3
CAISATSGSRYEQYF
TGTGCCATCAGCGCAACTAGCGGGAGTCGGTACGAGCAGTACTTC
>TRBJ2-1|once|-|TRBV12-5
CASGETRSEQFF
TGTGCTAGTGGCGAGACCCGGTCTGAGCAGTTCTTC
>TRBJ2-5|once|TRBD2|TRBV6-1
CATSSGTIRETQYF
TGTGCCACCTCTAGCGGGACTATTAGGGAGACCCAGTACTTC
>TRBJ1-2|-|TRBD1|TRBV6-5
CASANTGVSNYGYTF
TGTGCCAGCGCTAACACAGGGGTGTCTAACTATGGCTACACCTTC
>TRBJ2-7|-|TRBD2|TRBV6-4
CASSDSSPGTSGRAGKYF
TGTGCCAGCAGTGACTCGAGTCCCGGGACTAGCGGGAGGGCGGGGAAGTACTTC
>TRBJ1-5|-|-|TRBV2
CASSAESGNQPQHF
TGTGCCAGCAGTGCCGAGTCCGGCAATCAGCCCCAGCATTTT
>TRBJ1-4|-|-|TRBV10-1
CASSESAEKLFF
TGCGCCAGCAGTGAGTCGGCTGAAAAACTGTTTTTT
>TRBJ2-3|-|TRBD2|TRBV7-3
CASSSTSASTDTQYF
TGTGCCAGCAGCTCTACTAGCGCCAGCACAGATACGCAGTATTTT
>TRBJ1-2|-|TRBD1|TRBV15
CATSRDRDYGYTF
TGTGCCACCAGCAGGGACAGGGACTATGGCTACACCTTC
>TRBJ2-7|-|-|TRBV27
CASSSISSYEQYF
TGTGCCAGCAGTTCGATAAGTTCCTACGAGCAGTACTTC
>TRBJ2-7|-|TRBD2|TRBV4-1
CASSRPGGRAYEQYF
TGCGCCAGCAGCCGTCCTGGCGGGAGGGCCTACGAGCAGTACTTC